The clone carrying this T cell receptor (beta chain) has only a few counts. Its antigen is undetermined. Rearranged V-D-J TRB sequences were amplified with a mixed TRB-A/B primer pool. One entry per CDR3 protein, called by TCRdb with MiXCR from the multiplex PCR reads. The profile shows around 13,000 distinct CDR3 sequences, approximately 40% of them singletons. This sample was taken from a study of T cell repertoires in aging, cancer and after chemotherapy. The study's findings and limits: Healthy donors lost TCR diversity with age mainly through richness, cancer patients through richness and evenness.

Amplification of TCR beta used genomic DNA extracted from peripheral blood. V was pared by 5 bases and J by 7 bases, with 14 bases between. The CDR3 has 14 residues. From germline, CDR1 is MNHEY and CDR2 SVGAGI. This receptor was obtained from a human donor in good health. The donor label of this sample is uncertain. The rearrangement joins TRBV6-5 to TRBJ1-4; D unclear. Specimen: blood. CDR3 coding DNA: TGTGCCAGCAGTGAAGGAGGCGTGGGTGAAAAACTGTTTTTT. Translating gives CASSEGGVGEKLFF.